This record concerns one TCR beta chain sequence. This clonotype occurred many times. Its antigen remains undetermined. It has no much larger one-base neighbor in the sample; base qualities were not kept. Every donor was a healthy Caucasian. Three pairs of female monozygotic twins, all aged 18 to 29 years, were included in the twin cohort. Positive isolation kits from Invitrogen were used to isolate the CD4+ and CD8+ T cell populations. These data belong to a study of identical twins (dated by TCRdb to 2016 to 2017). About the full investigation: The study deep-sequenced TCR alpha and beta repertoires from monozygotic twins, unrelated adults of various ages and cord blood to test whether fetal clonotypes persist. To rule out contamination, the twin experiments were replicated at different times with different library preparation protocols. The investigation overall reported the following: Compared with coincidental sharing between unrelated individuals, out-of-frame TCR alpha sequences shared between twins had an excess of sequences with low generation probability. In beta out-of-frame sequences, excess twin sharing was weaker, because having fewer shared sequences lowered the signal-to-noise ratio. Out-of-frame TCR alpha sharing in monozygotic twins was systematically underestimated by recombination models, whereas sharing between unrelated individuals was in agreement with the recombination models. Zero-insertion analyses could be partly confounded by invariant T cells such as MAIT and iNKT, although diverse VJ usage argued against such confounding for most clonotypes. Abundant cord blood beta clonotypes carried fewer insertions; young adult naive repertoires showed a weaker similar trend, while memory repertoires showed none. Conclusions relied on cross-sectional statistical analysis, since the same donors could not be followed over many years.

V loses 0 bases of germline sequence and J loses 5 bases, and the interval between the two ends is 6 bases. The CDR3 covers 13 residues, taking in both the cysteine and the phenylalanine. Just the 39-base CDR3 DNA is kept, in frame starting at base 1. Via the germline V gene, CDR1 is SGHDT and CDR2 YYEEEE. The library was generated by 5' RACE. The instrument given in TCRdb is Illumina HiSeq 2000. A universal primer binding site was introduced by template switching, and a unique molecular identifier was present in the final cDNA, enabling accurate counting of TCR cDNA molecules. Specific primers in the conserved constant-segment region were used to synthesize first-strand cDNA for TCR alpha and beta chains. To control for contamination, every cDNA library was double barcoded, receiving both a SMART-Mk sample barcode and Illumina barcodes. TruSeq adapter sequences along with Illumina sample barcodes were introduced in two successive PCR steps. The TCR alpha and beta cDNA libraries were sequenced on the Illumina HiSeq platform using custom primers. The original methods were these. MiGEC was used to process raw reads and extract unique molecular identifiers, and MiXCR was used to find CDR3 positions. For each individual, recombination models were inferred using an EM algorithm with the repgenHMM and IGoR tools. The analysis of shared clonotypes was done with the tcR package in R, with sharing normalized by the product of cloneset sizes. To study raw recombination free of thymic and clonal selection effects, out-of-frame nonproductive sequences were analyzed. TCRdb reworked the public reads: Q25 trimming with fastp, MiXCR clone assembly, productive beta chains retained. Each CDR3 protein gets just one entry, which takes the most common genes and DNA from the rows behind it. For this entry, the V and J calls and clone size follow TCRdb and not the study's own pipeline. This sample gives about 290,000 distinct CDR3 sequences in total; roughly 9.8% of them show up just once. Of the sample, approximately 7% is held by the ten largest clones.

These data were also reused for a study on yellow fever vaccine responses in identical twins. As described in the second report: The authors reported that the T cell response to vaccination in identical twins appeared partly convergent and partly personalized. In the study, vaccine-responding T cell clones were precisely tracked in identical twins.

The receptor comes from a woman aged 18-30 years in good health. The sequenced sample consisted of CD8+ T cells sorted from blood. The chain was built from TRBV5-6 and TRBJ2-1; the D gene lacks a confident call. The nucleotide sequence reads TGTGCCAGCAGCTTGGGGTCCAACAATGAGCAGTTCTTC. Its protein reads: CASSLGSNNEQFF.